This section outlines one TCR beta chain sequence together with its context. No antigen is known for it. V was clipped by 0 bases and J by 3 bases; unmatched bases: 6. The CDR3 loop spans 17 amino acids. Germline CDR1 reads SGHNT; CDR2 reads YYREEE (reference sequence). The protocol was immunoSEQ multiplex PCR, while the TCRdb copy is restricted to in-frame clones and leaves out a portion. The sample lists approximately 110,000 clones, about 91% occurring once. This sample is part of a study of T cell responses to AZD1222 COVID-19 vaccine. The wider study: Second doses were pooled across both intervals (about 4 or about 12 weeks).

Whole-study findings and limits: Researchers took repertoire samples only after the peak T cell response had come. White British ancestry dominated among donors, who included more females, and clonal diversity was possibly underestimated. Variant regions that are unmutated are reportedly the target of nearly half of spike-specific TCRs.

The input for sequencing was peripheral blood, taken on day 0 of AZD1222 vaccination. The V gene is TRBV5-4, the J gene TRBJ2-1, with 10 bases that match TRBD2. The clonotype comes from an adult in good health. The CDR3: CASSLAAAGGYYNEQFF. Written as DNA, the CDR3 is TGTGCCAGCAGCTTGGCCGCAGCGGGGGGGTACTACAATGAGCAGTTCTTC.